A single sample is the source of the 30 T cell receptor beta chains below, sequenced in a study of beta chain features in type 1 diabetes. Expressed TCRB transcripts were sequenced because the entire RNA isolate underwent reverse transcription. Assay: immunoSEQ multiplex PCR; the TCRdb copy retains only in-frame clones and omits some. The sample consists of 250,000 to 350,000 clones, 11% of them appearing once. Sequenced sample: naive CD4+ T cells from blood. The receptors here all came from a woman aged 25 to 39 in good health.

This clone has just a few counts. The chain joins TRBV19 to TRBJ2-7, with 7 bases lining up with TRBD1. V dropped 4 bases and J dropped 3; count of bases not matched to a gene: 6. Germline lookup yields CDR1 LNHDA and CDR2 SQIVND (reference sequence). CDR3 length: 14 residues. The DNA of the CDR3 is TGTGCCAGTAGTAGCCGCAGGGGGATCTACGAGCAGTACTTC. Amino acids: CASSSRRGIYEQYF. The variable domain in full, with the rest retrieved from reference TRBV19 and TRBJ2-7, is DGGITQSPKYLFRKEGQNVTLSCEQNLNHDAMYWYRQDPGQGLRLIYYSQIVNDFQKGDIAEGYSVSREKKESFPLTVTSAQKNPTAFYLCASSSRRGIYEQYFGPGTRLTVT.

The genes are TRBV2 and TRBJ1-5; D is uncertain. V shed 4 bases and J shed 11 bases, with 15 bases lying between them. The CDR3 runs 13 residues. Germline V gene lookup returns CDR1 SNHLY and CDR2 FYNNEI. CDR3 coding DNA: TGTGCCAGCAGTGGGCAGGAAATCCAGACCCAGCATTTT. Translated, it gives CASSGQEIQTQHF.

This clone was observed a handful of times. This chain connects TRBV9 to TRBJ1-1, with 7 bases lining up with TRBD1. The germline V gene has CDR1 SGDLS and CDR2 YYNGEE. J lost 7 bases, V lost 4 bases, and 7 bases had no gene match. CDR3 length: 13 residues. The CDR3 loop reads CASSRDRESEAFF. CDR3 sequence (DNA): TGTGCCAGCAGCCGAGACAGGGAAAGTGAAGCTTTCTTT.

This clone has a handful of counts. The chain employs TRBV9 and TRBJ2-1; 10 nucleotides agree with TRBD2. The germline V gene encodes CDR1 SGDLS and CDR2 YYNGEE. Trimming took 3 bases from V and 10 from J; bases not matched to a gene: 10. This CDR3 has 15 amino acids. The CDR3 is CASSAGTSVWGEQFF. The CDR3 DNA is TGTGCCAGCAGCGCCGGGACTAGCGTTTGGGGCGAGCAGTTCTTC. Drawing the rest from reference TRBV9 and TRBJ2-1, the complete variable domain is DSGVTQTPKHLITATGQRVTLRCSPRSGDLSVYWYQQSLDQGLQFLIQYYNGEERAKGNILERFSAQQFPDLHSELNLSSLELGDSALYFCASSAGTSVWGEQFFGPGTRLTVL.

The J gene is TRBJ2-7, the V gene TRBV11-3; no reliable D call. Germline assignment: CDR1 SGHNT and CDR2 YENEEA. V lost 1 base to trimming and J lost 5 bases, with 12 bases between them. The CDR3 has 14 amino acids. In DNA form, the CDR3 reads TGTGCCAGCAGCTTAGGCGAGCCCCACGACGAGCAGTACTTC. Its protein product is CASSLGEPHDEQYF.

The rearrangement joins TRBV27 to TRBJ2-1; D possibly corresponds to TRBD2 (6 bases). Germline CDR1 and CDR2: MNHEY and SMNVEV (reference sequence). Trimming removed 7 bases from V and 9 bases from J, with 13 bases in between. The CDR3 consists of 12 residues. The CDR3 here is CASTHVGGEQFF. CDR3 nucleotides: TGTGCCAGCACCCACGTGGGGGGTGAGCAGTTCTTC.

The V and J genes are TRBV7-9 and TRBJ1-1; D is possibly TRBD1 (5 bases). The CDR3 has 12 amino acids. Germline V CDR1 and CDR2: SEHNR, FQNEAQ (reference sequence). The ends were cut back, 8 bases at V and 4 bases at J, with 11 bases in the middle. The CDR3 nucleotides read TGTGCCAGCGGACAAGAGATCACTGAAGCTTTCTTT. Its protein product is CASGQEITEAFF.

The sample holds a few counts of this clone. The CDR3 bases are TGCGCCAGCAGCCAAGATTTTTCTCCGCGACTAGCGGGAGGGCGGGGGGAGACCCAGTACTTC. Protein sequence: CASSQDFSPRLAGGRGETQYF. The chain couples TRBV4-3 to TRBJ2-5, with 14 bases matching TRBD2. Germline lookup yields CDR1 LGHNA and CDR2 YSLEER. The length of the CDR3 is 21 residues. V lost 0 bases, J lost 5 bases, and 17 bases stayed unmatched.

The chain uses TRBV4-3 and TRBJ1-2, with TRBD1 matching 7 bases. CDR3 length: 15 residues. Germline V gene data show CDR1 as LGHNA and CDR2 as YSLEER. V shed 3 bases, J shed 5 bases, and the junction held 9 bases outside the gene matches. The CDR3 region is CASSQKIGTAYGYTF. Here the CDR3 DNA reads TGCGCCAGCAGCCAGAAAATAGGGACAGCTTATGGCTACACCTTC.

This clone was detected only a few times. The chain is built from TRBV18 and TRBJ1-5; the match to TRBD1 covers 7 bases. V trimming: 3 bases; J trimming: 6 bases; junction bases outside the gene matches: 5. Germline V gives CDR1 KGHSH, CDR2 LQKENI. The CDR3 loop spans 14 amino acids. The CDR3: CASSPGQSGQPQHF. CDR3 in DNA: TGTGCCAGCTCACCGGGACAGTCAGGTCAGCCCCAGCATTTT.

This clone has more than one count but fewer than ten. The V and J genes are TRBV28 and TRBJ2-7; 9 bases agree with TRBD2. The CDR3 consists of 15 residues. Germline values: CDR1 MDHEN, CDR2 SYDVKM. Losses at the gene ends were 7 bases for V and 4 bases for J; bases not matched to a gene: 11. CDR3 coding DNA: TGTGCCAGCAACCCGGGGGTAGCGGGAGCATACGAGCAGTACTTC. The encoded protein is CASNPGVAGAYEQYF.

This clone was detected a few times. V usage is TRBV9 and J usage is TRBJ2-1; 10 nucleotides agree with TRBD2. Trimming cost V 4 bases and J 3 bases; bases outside gene matches: 4. Germline loops: CDR1 SGDLS, CDR2 YYNGEE. The CDR3 is 15 amino acids. CDR3 in amino acids: CASSRTSGLYNEQFF. Here the CDR3 DNA reads TGTGCCAGCAGCCGGACTAGCGGCCTCTACAATGAGCAGTTCTTC. Based on the CDR3 plus reference TRBV9 and TRBJ2-1, the full variable domain is DSGVTQTPKHLITATGQRVTLRCSPRSGDLSVYWYQQSLDQGLQFLIQYYNGEERAKGNILERFSAQQFPDLHSELNLSSLELGDSALYFCASSRTSGLYNEQFFGPGTRLTVL.

The CDR3 here is CASSLASGRIGETQYF. The CDR3 DNA sequence: TGTGCCAGCAGCTTAGCTAGCGGGAGAATTGGTGAGACCCAGTACTTC. The gene calls are TRBV7-9 and TRBJ2-5; TRBD2 matches at 9 bases. There are 16 residues in the CDR3. Unmatched junction bases numbered 7, after V lost 0 bases and J lost 5 bases. CDR1 and CDR2 from the germline V gene are SEHNR and FQNEAQ (reference sequence).

This clone was picked up a small number of times. The V call is TRBV7-9, the J call TRBJ2-1; 7 bases align to TRBD2. J gave up 8 bases and V 5 bases, and 6 bases lay outside the gene matches. The CDR3 consists of 13 residues. Germline V gives CDR1 SEHNR, CDR2 FQNEAQ (reference sequence). This CDR3 reads CASSPRLADEQFF. The CDR3 DNA follows: TGTGCCAGCAGCCCCCGACTAGCAGATGAGCAGTTCTTC.

The V gene is TRBV7-2, the J gene TRBJ2-7, with D perhaps matching TRBD2 (6 bases). Germline-derived CDR1 and CDR2 are SGHTA and FQGNSA. The CDR3 consists of 13 residues. Trimming left V 4 bases short and J 1 base short, with 8 bases between. CDR3 sequence: CASSSGVSYEQYF. In DNA, the CDR3 is TGTGCCAGCAGCTCGGGGGTGTCCTACGAGCAGTACTTC. Full variable domain (missing parts from reference TRBV7-2 and TRBJ2-7): GAGVSQSPSNKVTEKGKDVELRCDPISGHTALYWYRQSLGQGLEFLIYFQGNSAPDKSGLPSDRFSAERTGGSVSTLTIQRTQQEDSAVYLCASSSGVSYEQYFGPGTRLTVT.

This clone occurred a few times. CDR3 region: CASEDLRQVSMGYTF. For the CDR3, the DNA is TGTGCCAGCGAAGACCTCCGACAGGTTTCTATGGGCTACACCTTC. This chain uses TRBV7-9 with TRBJ1-2; a possible D gene is TRBD1 (6 bases). This CDR3 is built from 15 residues. Trimming cost V 8 bases and J 8 bases, with 24 bases left between them. CDR1 and CDR2 from the germline V gene are SEHNR and FQNEAQ (reference sequence).

There are a few counts of this clone. J is TRBJ2-3 and V is TRBV27; possibly TRBD2 for D (5 bases). Germline-derived CDR1 and CDR2 are MNHEY and SMNVEV (reference sequence). The CDR3 runs to 13 residues. With 4 bases removed from V and 1 base from J, the gap between germline ends came to 6 bases. This CDR3 reads CASSSSRTDTQYF. In DNA, the CDR3 is TGTGCCAGCAGTTCTAGCCGCACAGATACGCAGTATTTT.

J is TRBJ2-4 and V is TRBV11-2; 7 bases match TRBD2. The CDR3 consists of 14 residues. The V segment lost 1 base and the J segment 5 bases; nucleotides outside the gene matches: 2. Germline V CDR1 and CDR2: SGHAT, FQNNGV. The CDR3 reads CASSLGGSQNIQYF. The CDR3 nucleotides read TGTGCCAGCAGCTTAGGCGGGAGCCAAAACATTCAGTACTTC.

This clone was seen more than once but under ten times. The DNA for the CDR3 is TGCAGCGCGAGGACCGGGACAGGGGCGTACGAGCAGTACTTC. Amino acids: CSARTGTGAYEQYF. The V and J genes are TRBV29-1 and TRBJ2-7, with TRBD1 matching over 10 bases. From germline, CDR1 is SQVTM and CDR2 ANQGSEA. The trim removed 7 bases at V and 4 bases at J, leaving 10 bases unmatched. This CDR3 is 14 amino acids long.

V usage is TRBV30 and J usage is TRBJ1-2; TRBD1 aligns across 8 bases. CDR1 GTSNPN and CDR2 SVGIG come from the germline V gene (reference sequence). Trimming removed 8 bases from V and 8 bases from J; junction bases left unmatched: 13. The CDR3 is made up of 13 amino acids. The CDR3 spells CARGSAGGFGYTF. In nucleotides, the CDR3 is TGTGCCCGAGGATCGGCAGGGGGCTTCGGCTACACCTTC.

This clone showed up just a few times. The rearrangement uses TRBV29-1 and TRBJ1-4; D might be TRBD1 (5 bases). The V end was cut by 3 bases, the J end by 8 bases, with 16 bases between. Looked up from germline, CDR1 is SQVTM and CDR2 is ANQGSEA. The CDR3 is 14 residues long. The CDR3 bases are TGCAGCGTTGATGTTGGGGGGGACGGAGAAAAACTGTTTTTT. Its protein product is CSVDVGGDGEKLFF. Combining the CDR3 with reference TRBV29-1 and TRBJ1-4 gives the whole variable domain SAVISQKPSRDICQRGTSLTIQCQVDSQVTMMFWYRQQPGQSLTLIATANQGSEATYESGFVIDKFPISRPNLTFSTLTVSNMSPEDSSIYLCSVDVGGDGEKLFFGSGTQLSVL.

This clone was seen a few times. This chain connects TRBV18 to TRBJ2-1; 8 positions match TRBD1. J gave up 7 bases and V 6 bases, and 8 bases lay outside the gene matches. Per the germline V gene, CDR1 is KGHSH and CDR2 is LQKENI. This CDR3 has 14 amino acids. CDR3 DNA sequence: TGTGCCAGCTCCTGGAGAGGACAGGGTAATGAGCAGTTCTTC. This sequence encodes CASSWRGQGNEQFF.

This clone was observed a handful of times. The chain recombines TRBV9 with TRBJ2-3; perhaps TRBD1 as D (6 bases). The V gene lost 2 bases and the J gene lost 8 bases, with 15 bases spanning the gap. Looked up from germline, CDR1 is SGDLS and CDR2 is YYNGEE. CDR3 length equals 14 residues. The CDR3 region is CASSVPSGGGTQYF. In nucleotides, the CDR3 is TGTGCCAGCAGCGTGCCGTCTGGGGGCGGTACGCAGTATTTT.

The chain has TRBV29-1 and TRBJ2-7, with a weak D call TRBD2 (5 bases). Trimming shortened V by 4 bases and J by 2 bases, and 9 bases separated the two germline ends. This CDR3 contains 12 residues. Germline CDR1 reads SQVTM; CDR2 reads ANQGSEA. The DNA of the CDR3 is TGCAGCGTTGGCGAGGGAGCCTACGAGCAGTACTTC. Amino acid sequence: CSVGEGAYEQYF.

This clone was counted between two and nine times. The identical CDR3 is also encoded by other nucleotide sequences in the sample. This chain joins TRBV2 and TRBJ2-1; D gene ambiguous. The CDR3 contains 11 residues. Germline V CDR1 and CDR2: SNHLY, FYNNEI. V was clipped by 6 bases and J by 5 bases, with 5 bases between them. Written as DNA, the CDR3 is TGTGCCAGCAGCCTAGACAATGAGCAGTTCTTC. This sequence encodes CASSLDNEQFF.

In its sample, this clone was seen a few times. The chain carries TRBV7-2 and TRBJ2-5, with no clear D. The germline gives CDR1 SGHTA, CDR2 FQGNSA. The CDR3 runs 14 residues. V lost 1 base to trimming and J lost 0 bases, with 6 bases between them. CDR3 sequence: CASSLVIHQETQYF. CDR3 in DNA: TGTGCCAGCAGCTTAGTTATCCACCAAGAGACCCAGTACTTC. Full variable domain (rest looked up from reference TRBV7-2 and TRBJ2-5): GAGVSQSPSNKVTEKGKDVELRCDPISGHTALYWYRQSLGQGLEFLIYFQGNSAPDKSGLPSDRFSAERTGGSVSTLTIQRTQQEDSAVYLCASSLVIHQETQYFGPGTRLLVL.

The rearrangement joins TRBV7-2 to TRBJ2-7; 11 nucleotides align to TRBD1. Unmatched junction bases numbered 6, after V lost 5 bases and J lost 3 bases. The CDR3 runs to 15 residues. Germline V gives CDR1 SGHTA, CDR2 FQGNSA. The CDR3 nucleotides are TGTGCCAGCAGCGAGGACAGGGGGCGCCGCTACGAGCAGTACTTC. Protein sequence: CASSEDRGRRYEQYF.

The chain links TRBV28 to TRBJ1-1, with TRBD1 as a possible D gene (5 bases). The V end was cut by 3 bases, the J end by 1 base, with 9 bases between. This CDR3 comprises 14 residues. The germline V gene encodes CDR1 MDHEN and CDR2 SYDVKM. CDR3 sequence (DNA): TGTGCCAGCAGTTTGGGGCAGGGGAACACTGAAGCTTTCTTT. Amino acids: CASSLGQGNTEAFF.

This clone was seen at least ten times. This rearrangement joins TRBV29-1 to TRBJ2-5, with TRBD2 as a possible D gene (8 bases). Germline V gene lookup returns CDR1 SQVTM and CDR2 ANQGSEA. V lost 6 bases and J 6 bases, leaving 26 bases between the germline ends. The CDR3 is 16 amino acids. The chain's CDR3 is CSVMTGPGLVVQTQYF. CDR3 bases: TGCAGCGTCATGACAGGGCCGGGACTAGTGGTCCAGACCCAGTACTTC.

The chain carries TRBV12-2 and TRBJ2-3; no check of the table's D call, TRBD2, against the DNA was made. TRBV12-2 counts as a pseudogene. The CDR3 is made up of 18 amino acids. The DNA of the CDR3 is TGTGCAAGTCGCTTAGGGAGTCCTAGCGGGAGGTCTTGGGATACGCAGTATTTT. It specifies CASRLGSPSGRSWDTQYF.